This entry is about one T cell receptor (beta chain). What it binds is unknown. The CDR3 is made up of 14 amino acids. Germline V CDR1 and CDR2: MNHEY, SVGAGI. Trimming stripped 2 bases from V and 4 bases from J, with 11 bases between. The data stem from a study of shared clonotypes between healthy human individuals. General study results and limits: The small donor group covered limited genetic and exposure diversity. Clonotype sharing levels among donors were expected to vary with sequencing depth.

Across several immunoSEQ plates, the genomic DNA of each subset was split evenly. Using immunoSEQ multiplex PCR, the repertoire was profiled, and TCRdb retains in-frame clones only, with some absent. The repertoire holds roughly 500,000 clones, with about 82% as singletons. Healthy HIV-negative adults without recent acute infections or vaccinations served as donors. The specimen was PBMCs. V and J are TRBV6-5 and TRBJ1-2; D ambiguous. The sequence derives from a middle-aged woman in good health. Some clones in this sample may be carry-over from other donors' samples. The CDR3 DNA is TGTGCCAGCAGTTACGATGGGGAGATCTATGGCTACACCTTC. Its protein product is CASSYDGEIYGYTF.